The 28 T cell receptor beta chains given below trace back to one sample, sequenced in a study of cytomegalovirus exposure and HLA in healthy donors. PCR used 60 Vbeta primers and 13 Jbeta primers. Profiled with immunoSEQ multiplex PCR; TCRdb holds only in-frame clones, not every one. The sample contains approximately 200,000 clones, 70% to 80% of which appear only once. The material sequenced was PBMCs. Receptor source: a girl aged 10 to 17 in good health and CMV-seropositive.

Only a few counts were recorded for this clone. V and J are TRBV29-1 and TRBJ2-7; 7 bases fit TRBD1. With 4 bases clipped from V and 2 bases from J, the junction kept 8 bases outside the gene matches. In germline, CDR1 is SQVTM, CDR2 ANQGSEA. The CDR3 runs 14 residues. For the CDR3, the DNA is TGCAGCGTTGCTTTGGGGACAGTTACCTACGAGCAGTACTTC. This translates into CSVALGTVTYEQYF.

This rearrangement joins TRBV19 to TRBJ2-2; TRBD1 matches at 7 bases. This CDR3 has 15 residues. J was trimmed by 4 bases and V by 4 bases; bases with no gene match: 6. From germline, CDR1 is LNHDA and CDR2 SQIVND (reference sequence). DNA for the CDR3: TGTGCCAGTAGTACTTTTACAGGGGCCACCGGGGAGCTGTTTTTT. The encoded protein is CASSTFTGATGELFF.

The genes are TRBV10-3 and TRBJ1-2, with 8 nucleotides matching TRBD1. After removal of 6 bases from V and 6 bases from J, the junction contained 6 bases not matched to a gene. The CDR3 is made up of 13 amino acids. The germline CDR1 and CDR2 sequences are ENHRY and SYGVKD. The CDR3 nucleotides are TGTGCCATCAGGTTCGACAGGGGTCATGGCTACACCTTC. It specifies CAIRFDRGHGYTF.

DNA for the CDR3: TGTGCCATCGGGACAGTTAATGAAAAACTGTTTTTT. It codes for CAIGTVNEKLFF. The genes are TRBV10-3 and TRBJ1-4; 7 nucleotides match TRBD1. This CDR3 has 12 residues. Germline V gene sequence: CDR1 ENHRY, CDR2 SYGVKD. Trimming removed 8 bases from V and 4 bases from J; junction bases left unmatched: 1.

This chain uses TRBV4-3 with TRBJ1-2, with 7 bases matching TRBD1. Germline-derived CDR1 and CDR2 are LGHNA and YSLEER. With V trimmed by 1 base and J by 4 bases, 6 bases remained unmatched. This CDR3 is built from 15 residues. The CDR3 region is CASSQGPGQPYGYTF. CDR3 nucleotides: TGCGCCAGCAGCCAAGGACCGGGACAGCCCTATGGCTACACCTTC.

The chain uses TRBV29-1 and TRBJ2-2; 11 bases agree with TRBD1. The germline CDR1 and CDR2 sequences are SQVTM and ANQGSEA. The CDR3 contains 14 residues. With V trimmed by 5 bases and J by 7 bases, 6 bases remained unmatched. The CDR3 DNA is TGCAGCGTTTCCGGACAGGGGGCGATCGGGGAGCTGTTTTTT. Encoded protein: CSVSGQGAIGELFF.

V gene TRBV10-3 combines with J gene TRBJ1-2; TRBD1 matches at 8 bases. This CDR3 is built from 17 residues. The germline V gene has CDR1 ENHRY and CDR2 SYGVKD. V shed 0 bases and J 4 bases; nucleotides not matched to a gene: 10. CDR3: CAISESRWDRQFYGYTF. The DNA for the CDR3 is TGTGCCATCAGTGAGTCGAGATGGGACAGGCAATTCTATGGCTACACCTTC.

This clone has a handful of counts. The CDR3 loop reads CASSIYGDRGNSPLHF. CDR3 nucleotides: TGTGCCAGTAGTATCTACGGGGACAGGGGAAATTCACCCCTCCACTTT. The chain employs TRBV19 and TRBJ1-6; 10 bases line up with TRBD1. J lost 7 bases, V lost 3 bases, and 6 bases had no gene match. The CDR3 loop spans 16 amino acids. Germline V gene data show CDR1 as LNHDA and CDR2 as SQIVND (reference sequence).

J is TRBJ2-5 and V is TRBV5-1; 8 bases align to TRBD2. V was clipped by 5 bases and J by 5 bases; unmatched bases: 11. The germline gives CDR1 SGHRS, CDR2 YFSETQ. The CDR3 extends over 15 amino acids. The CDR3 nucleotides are TGCGCCAGCAGGTTACCAGCGGGGGCCGGGGAGACCCAGTACTTC. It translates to CASRLPAGAGETQYF.

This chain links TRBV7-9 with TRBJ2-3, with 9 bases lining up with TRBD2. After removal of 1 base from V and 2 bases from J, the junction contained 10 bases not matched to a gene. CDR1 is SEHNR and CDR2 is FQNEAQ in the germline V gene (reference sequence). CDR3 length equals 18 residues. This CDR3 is CASSLGNLAGSATDTQYF. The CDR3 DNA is TGTGCCAGCAGCTTAGGTAACCTAGCGGGGTCCGCCACAGATACGCAGTATTTT.

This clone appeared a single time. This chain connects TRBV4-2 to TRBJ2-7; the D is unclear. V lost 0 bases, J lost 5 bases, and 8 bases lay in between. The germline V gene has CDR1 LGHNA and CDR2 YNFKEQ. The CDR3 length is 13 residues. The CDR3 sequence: CASSQDPGDEQYF. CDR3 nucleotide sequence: TGTGCCAGCAGCCAAGATCCTGGAGACGAGCAGTACTTC.

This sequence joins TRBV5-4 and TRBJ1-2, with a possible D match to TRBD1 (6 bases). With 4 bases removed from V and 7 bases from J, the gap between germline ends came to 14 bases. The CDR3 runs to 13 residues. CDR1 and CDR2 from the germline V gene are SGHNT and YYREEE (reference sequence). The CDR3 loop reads CASSPQGNAGYTF. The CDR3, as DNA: TGTGCCAGCAGCCCTCAGGGGAACGCTGGCTACACCTTC.

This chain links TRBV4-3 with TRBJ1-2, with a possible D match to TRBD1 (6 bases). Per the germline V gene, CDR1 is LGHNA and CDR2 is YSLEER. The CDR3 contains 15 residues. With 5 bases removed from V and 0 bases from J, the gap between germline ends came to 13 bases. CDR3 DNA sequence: TGCGCCAGCAGCAAAACCGGGACAACTAACTATGGCTACACCTTC. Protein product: CASSKTGTTNYGYTF.

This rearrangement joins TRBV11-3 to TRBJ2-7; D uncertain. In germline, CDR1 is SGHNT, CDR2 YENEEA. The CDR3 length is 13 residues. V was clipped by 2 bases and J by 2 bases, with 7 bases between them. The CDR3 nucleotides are TGTGCCAGCAGCTTATTCACTACCTACGAGCAGTACTTC. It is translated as CASSLFTTYEQYF.

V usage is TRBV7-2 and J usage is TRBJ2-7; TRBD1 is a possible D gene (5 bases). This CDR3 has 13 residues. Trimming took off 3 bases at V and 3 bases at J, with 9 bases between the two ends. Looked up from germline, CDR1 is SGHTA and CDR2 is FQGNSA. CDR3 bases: TGTGCCAGCAGCTTCCCACAGGACTACGAGCAGTACTTC. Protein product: CASSFPQDYEQYF.

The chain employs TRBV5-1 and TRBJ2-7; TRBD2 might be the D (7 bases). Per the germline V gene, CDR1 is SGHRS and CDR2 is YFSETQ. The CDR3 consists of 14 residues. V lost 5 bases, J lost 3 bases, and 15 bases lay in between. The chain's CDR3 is CASRSREGDYEQYF. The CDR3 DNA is TGCGCCAGCAGATCAAGGGAGGGGGACTACGAGCAGTACTTC.

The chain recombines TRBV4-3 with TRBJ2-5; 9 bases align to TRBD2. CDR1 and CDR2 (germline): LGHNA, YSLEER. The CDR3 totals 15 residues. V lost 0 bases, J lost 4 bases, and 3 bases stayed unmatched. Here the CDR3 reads CASSQERGGTETQYF. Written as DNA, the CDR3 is TGCGCCAGCAGCCAAGAGCGGGGGGGCACAGAGACCCAGTACTTC.

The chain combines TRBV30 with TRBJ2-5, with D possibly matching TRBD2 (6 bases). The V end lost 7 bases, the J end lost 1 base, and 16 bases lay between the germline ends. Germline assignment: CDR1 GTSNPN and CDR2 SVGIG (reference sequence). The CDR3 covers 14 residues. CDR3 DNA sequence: TGTGCCTCTAACCGCCTAGCGATCCAAGAGACCCAGTACTTC. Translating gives CASNRLAIQETQYF.

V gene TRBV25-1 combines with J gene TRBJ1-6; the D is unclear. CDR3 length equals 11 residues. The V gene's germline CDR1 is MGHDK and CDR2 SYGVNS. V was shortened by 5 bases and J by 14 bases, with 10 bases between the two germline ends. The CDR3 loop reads CASSLRRSLHF. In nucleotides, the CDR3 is TGTGCCAGCAGTCTCCGCAGGTCCCTCCACTTT.

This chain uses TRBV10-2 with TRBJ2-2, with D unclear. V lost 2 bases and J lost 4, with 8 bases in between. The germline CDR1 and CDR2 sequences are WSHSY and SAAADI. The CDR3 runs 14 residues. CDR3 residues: CASSEQTTTGELFF. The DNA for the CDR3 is TGCGCCAGCAGTGAGCAGACAACCACCGGGGAGCTGTTTTTT.

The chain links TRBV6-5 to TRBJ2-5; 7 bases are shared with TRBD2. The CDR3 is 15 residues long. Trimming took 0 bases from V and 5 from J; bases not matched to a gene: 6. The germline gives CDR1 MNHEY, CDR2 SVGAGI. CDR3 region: CASSYSGLVVETQYF. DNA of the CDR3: TGTGCCAGCAGTTACTCAGGACTAGTAGTGGAGACCCAGTACTTC.

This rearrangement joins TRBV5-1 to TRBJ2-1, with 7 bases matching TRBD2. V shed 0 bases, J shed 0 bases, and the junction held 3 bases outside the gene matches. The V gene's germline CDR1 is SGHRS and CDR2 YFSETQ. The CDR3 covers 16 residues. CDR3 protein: CASSLAGGLSYNEQFF. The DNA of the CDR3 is TGCGCCAGCAGCTTGGCGGGGGGTCTCTCCTACAATGAGCAGTTCTTC.

The CDR3 spells CASSPSGTSGGFDNEQFF. The CDR3 bases are TGTGCCAGCAGCCCGTCGGGGACTAGCGGGGGGTTTGACAATGAGCAGTTCTTC. The chain recombines TRBV5-4 with TRBJ2-1, with 15 bases fitting TRBD2. Germline values: CDR1 SGHNT, CDR2 YYREEE (reference sequence). V gave up 4 bases and J gave up 5 bases; unmatched junction bases: 10. The CDR3 is 18 residues long.

The CDR3 reads CATFLRTQYF. CDR3 DNA: TGTGCCACCTTTCTGAGGACCCAGTACTTC. The rearrangement uses TRBV6-5 and TRBJ2-5; D is uncertain. In germline, CDR1 is MNHEY, CDR2 SVGAGI. The CDR3 loop spans 10 amino acids. V was pared by 10 bases and J by 7 bases, with 10 bases between.

As DNA, the CDR3 is TGCGCCAGCAGCCAATTCAGGGGGGCATACGAGCAGTACTTC. Protein: CASSQFRGAYEQYF. V gene TRBV4-1 combines with J gene TRBJ2-7; a weak D match, TRBD1 (7 bases). The V gene lost 2 bases and the J gene lost 4 bases, with 12 bases spanning the gap. The CDR3 sequence is 14 residues long. Per the germline V gene, CDR1 is MGHRA and CDR2 is YSYEKL.

The CDR3 DNA reads TGTGCCAGCAGCTTAGATCAGGTGGTTAATTCACCCCTCCACTTT. Its translation is CASSLDQVVNSPLHF. This chain connects TRBV11-2 to TRBJ1-6; no clear D. Germline loops: CDR1 SGHAT, CDR2 FQNNGV. V was pared by 0 bases and J by 6 bases, with 9 bases between. The CDR3 spans 15 residues.

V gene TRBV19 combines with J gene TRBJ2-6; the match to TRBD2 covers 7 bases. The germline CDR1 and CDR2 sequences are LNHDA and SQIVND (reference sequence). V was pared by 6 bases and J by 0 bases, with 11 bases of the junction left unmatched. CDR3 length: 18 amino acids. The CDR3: CASSRGEGSFSGANVLTF. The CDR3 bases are TGTGCCAGTAGCAGAGGGGAGGGCTCCTTCTCTGGGGCCAACGTCCTGACTTTC.

The CDR3 sequence is CASSQEGVRVYGSPLHF. DNA for the CDR3: TGCGCCAGCAGCCAAGAAGGAGTGAGGGTCTATGGTTCACCCCTCCACTTT. V is TRBV4-1 and J is TRBJ1-6, with D unclear. Germline lookup yields CDR1 MGHRA and CDR2 YSYEKL. V lost 0 bases and J lost 9, with 18 bases in between. CDR3 length equals 17 residues.